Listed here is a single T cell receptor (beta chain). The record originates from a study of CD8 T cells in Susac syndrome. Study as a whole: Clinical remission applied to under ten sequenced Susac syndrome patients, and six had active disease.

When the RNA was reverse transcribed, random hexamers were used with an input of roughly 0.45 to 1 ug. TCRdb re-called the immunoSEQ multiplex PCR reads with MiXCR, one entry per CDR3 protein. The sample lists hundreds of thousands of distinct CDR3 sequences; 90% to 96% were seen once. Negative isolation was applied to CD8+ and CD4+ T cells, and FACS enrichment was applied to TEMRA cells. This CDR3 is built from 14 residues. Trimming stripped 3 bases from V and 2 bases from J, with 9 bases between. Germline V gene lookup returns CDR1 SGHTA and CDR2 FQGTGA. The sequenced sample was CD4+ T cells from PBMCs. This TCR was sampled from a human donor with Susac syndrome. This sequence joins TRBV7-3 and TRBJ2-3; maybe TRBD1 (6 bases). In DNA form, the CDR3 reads TGTGCCAGCAGCTTTACAGGGATCACAGATACGCAGTATTTT. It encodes CASSFTGITDTQYF.